This T cell receptor beta chain was retrieved from a study of response to subunit inactivated influenza vaccine. General study results and limits: The authors suggested that every seasonal influenza vaccination recruits few new T cells.

This clonotype was found a few times. The antigen is undetermined. V lost 7 bases to trimming and J lost 0 bases; unmatched junction nucleotides: 7. The CDR3 is 15 residues long. CDR1 is ENHRY and CDR2 is SYGVKD in the germline V gene. Each CDR3 protein is one row after TCRdb ran MiXCR on the RT-PCR reads. The sample lists over 400,000 distinct CDR3 sequences, roughly 13% occurring once. V and J are TRBV10-3 and TRBJ2-7; 9 nucleotides match TRBD1. The clonotype originates from a man between 50 and 59 years old who received an inactivated influenza vaccine. Sequenced here: PBMCs from blood, sampled about 6 weeks after vaccination. CDR3 in amino acids: CAITTGQGVSYEQYF. The CDR3 coding sequence is TGTGCCATCACCACGGGACAGGGTGTCTCCTACGAGCAGTACTTC.